This paragraph covers one T cell receptor beta chain sequence. Its antigen is not known. Libraries of TRB cDNA were made by 5' RACE and carried UMIs. TCRdb derives one entry per CDR3 protein from the 5' RACE reads, leaving out DNA. The table for this sample gives roughly 40,000 distinct CDR3 sequences. The data are from a study of CXCR3-negative and CXCR3-positive naive CD8 T cells. Points from the study as a whole: Cryopreservation partially lowered CXCR3 expression, so most assays used fresh PBMCs. Naive CXCR3-positive and CXCR3-negative cells shared similar TRBV-TRBJ usage, unlike memory cells. Naive subsets did not differ in surface CD5, and the authors estimated TCR strength using properties of the TRB CDR3. Memory CD8+ cells had much lower diversity, and both naive subsets had comparably high diversity.

This CDR3 is built from 15 residues. From germline, CDR1 is SGHVS and CDR2 FNYEAQ. Sequencing was done on a sample of memory CD8+ T cells from blood. The J gene is TRBJ1-2, the V gene TRBV7-6; with no DNA, the TCRdb D assignment of TRBD1 cannot be verified. The receptor was derived from a human donor in good health. Some clones in this sample may be carry-over from other donors' samples. CDR3 sequence reads: CASSLAGGERDGYTF. Full variable domain (missing parts from reference TRBV7-6 and TRBJ1-2): GAGVSQSPRYKVTKRGQDVALRCDPISGHVSLYWYRQALGQGPEFLTYFNYEAQQDKSGLPNDRFSAERPEGSISTLTIQRTEQRDSAMYRCASSLAGGERDGYTFGSGTRLTVV.